A selection of T cell receptor beta chains follows, all from one sample in a study of OX40 agonist ivuxolimab in advanced cancers. Sequencing was performed with immunoSEQ multiplex PCR; in TCRdb, only in-frame clones are kept and a portion is missing. This sample has fewer than 95,000 clones, with 75% to 85% found just once. The material sequenced was CD4+ or CD8+ T cells sorted from blood, taken in a trial of the OX40 agonist ivuxolimab. These receptor sequences come from an adult with an advanced solid tumor such as melanoma, head and neck, liver or kidney cancer. Both conserved end residues are part of each CDR3. The order of the fields is V gene, D gene, J gene, CDR3 length, clone size, CDR3 DNA, CDR3 protein. A D gene is named only where the DNA matches it firmly. Some rows mark clone size as missing; the rest say once, few, many or name a class of expanded clone.

v_gene: TRBV7-9; d_gene: .; j_gene: TRBJ2-7; len: 14; abundance: .; CDR3nt: TGTGCCAGCAGCACCTCGGAAGGGTTGAGCGAGCAGTACTTC; CDR3aa: CASSTSEGLSEQYF
v_gene: TRBV2; d_gene: .; j_gene: TRBJ2-7; len: 15; abundance: .; CDR3nt: TGTGCCAGCAGTGATTTGGGGTTCAACTCCTACGAGCAGTACTTC; CDR3aa: CASSDLGFNSYEQYF
v_gene: TRBV7-8; d_gene: .; j_gene: TRBJ1-2; len: 14; abundance: .; CDR3nt: TGTGCCAGCAGCTTAACCCCTGACGGCTATGGCTACACCTTC; CDR3aa: CASSLTPDGYGYTF
v_gene: TRBV7-9; d_gene: .; j_gene: TRBJ1-1; len: 16; abundance: .; CDR3nt: TGTGCCAGCAGCTTAGCGCTAGGGGGAGTGAACACTGAAGCTTTCTTT; CDR3aa: CASSLALGGVNTEAFF
v_gene: TRBV15; d_gene: .; j_gene: TRBJ1-4; len: 14; abundance: .; CDR3nt: TGTGCCACCAGCCGTCTACCGAATAATGAAAAACTGTTTTTT; CDR3aa: CATSRLPNNEKLFF
v_gene: TRBV30; d_gene: TRBD1; j_gene: TRBJ2-7; len: 12; abundance: .; CDR3nt: TGTGCCTGGAGCAGCAGGGGGTACGAGCAGTACTTC; CDR3aa: CAWSSRGYEQYF
v_gene: TRBV4-1; d_gene: TRBD2; j_gene: TRBJ2-4; len: 18; abundance: .; CDR3nt: TGCGCCAGCAGCCAAGGGCTAGCGGGGGGGCGGACCAAAAACATTCAGTACTTC; CDR3aa: CASSQGLAGGRTKNIQYF
v_gene: TRBV2; d_gene: .; j_gene: TRBJ2-3; len: 14; abundance: .; CDR3nt: TGTGCCAGCAGTGAGGGCGTCCGCACAGATACGCAGTATTTT; CDR3aa: CASSEGVRTDTQYF
v_gene: TRBV19; d_gene: .; j_gene: TRBJ2-2; len: 16; abundance: once; CDR3nt: TGTGCCAGTAGTCGGGCAGGGCTACGAAACACCGGGGAGCTGTTTTTT; CDR3aa: CASSRAGLRNTGELFF
v_gene: TRBV18; d_gene: .; j_gene: TRBJ1-3; len: 16; abundance: few; CDR3nt: TGTGCCAGCTCACCATCCCCTTTAAGCTCTGGAAACACCATATATTTT; CDR3aa: CASSPSPLSSGNTIYF
v_gene: TRBV5-6; d_gene: .; j_gene: TRBJ2-5; len: 15; abundance: .; CDR3nt: TGTGCCAGCAGCCCTCTTGGGACTTGGGGCGAGACCCAGTACTTC; CDR3aa: CASSPLGTWGETQYF
v_gene: TRBV18; d_gene: TRBD1; j_gene: TRBJ1-5; len: 17; abundance: few; CDR3nt: TGTGCCAGCTCCTATCGTACAGGCCAGGGGGGCAATCAGCCCCAGCATTTT; CDR3aa: CASSYRTGQGGNQPQHF
v_gene: TRBV11-1; d_gene: .; j_gene: TRBJ1-1; len: 13; abundance: .; CDR3nt: TGTGCCAGCAGCCCCGGTTCCGGGCTCCAAGCTTTCTTT; CDR3aa: CASSPGSGLQAFF
v_gene: TRBV10-3; d_gene: TRBD1; j_gene: TRBJ1-3; len: 14; abundance: .; CDR3nt: TGTGCCATCAGTGCGACAGGGGACGGAAACACCATATATTTT; CDR3aa: CAISATGDGNTIYF
v_gene: TRBV29-1; d_gene: .; j_gene: TRBJ1-2; len: 13; abundance: .; CDR3nt: TGCAGCATTCTCCCCCTAGCAGGGAGTGGCTACACCTTC; CDR3aa: CSILPLAGSGYTF
v_gene: TRBV6-1; d_gene: .; j_gene: TRBJ1-4; len: 16; abundance: .; CDR3nt: TGTGCCAGCAGTGTTTTGGCAGGCGGGGTGGGGGAAAAACTGTTTTTT; CDR3aa: CASSVLAGGVGEKLFF
v_gene: TRBV5-8; d_gene: .; j_gene: TRBJ1-1; len: 12; abundance: .; CDR3nt: TGTGCCAGCAGCTTGGTCGGGCTGAGGGCTTTCTTT; CDR3aa: CASSLVGLRAFF
v_gene: TRBV5-1; d_gene: TRBD1; j_gene: TRBJ1-6; len: 14; abundance: .; CDR3nt: TGCGCCAGCAGCCGGACAGGGAGAAATTCACCCCTCCACTTT; CDR3aa: CASSRTGRNSPLHF
v_gene: TRBV7-8; d_gene: TRBD1; j_gene: TRBJ2-7; len: 15; abundance: once; CDR3nt: TGTGCCAGCAGCTTAGGGACAGGGAGGTCCTACGAGCAGTACTTC; CDR3aa: CASSLGTGRSYEQYF
v_gene: TRBV7-2; d_gene: .; j_gene: TRBJ1-1; len: 14; abundance: .; CDR3nt: TGTGCCAGCAGACATGACCTAACAGGGACTGAAGCTTTCTTT; CDR3aa: CASRHDLTGTEAFF
v_gene: TRBV10-3; d_gene: TRBD1; j_gene: TRBJ2-7; len: 13; abundance: once; CDR3nt: TGTGCCACAATCGGACAGGGTCACCACGAGCAGTACTTC; CDR3aa: CATIGQGHHEQYF
v_gene: TRBV5-5; d_gene: .; j_gene: TRBJ1-5; len: 14; abundance: .; CDR3nt: TGTGCCAGCAGCCCCAAGGGGGGCAATCAGCCCCAGCATTTT; CDR3aa: CASSPKGGNQPQHF
v_gene: TRBV7-3; d_gene: .; j_gene: TRBJ2-3; len: 15; abundance: .; CDR3nt: TGTGCCAGCAGCCGCCGAGGGGGGCGCGATGGTACGCAGTATTTT; CDR3aa: CASSRRGGRDGTQYF
v_gene: TRBV18; d_gene: .; j_gene: TRBJ1-5; len: 16; abundance: few; CDR3nt: TGTGCCAGCTCACAATCAAGCGGGGGGAACAATCAGCCCCAGCATTTT; CDR3aa: CASSQSSGGNNQPQHF
v_gene: TRBV30; d_gene: .; j_gene: TRBJ2-3; len: 12; abundance: once; CDR3nt: TGTGCCTGGAGACCTTCCGGGGATACGCAGTATTTT; CDR3aa: CAWRPSGDTQYF
v_gene: TRBV19; d_gene: TRBD2; j_gene: TRBJ2-3; len: 20; abundance: .; CDR3nt: TGTGCCAGTAGTCCACGGACTAGCGGGGGGCGGAAATTTAGCACAGATACGCAGTATTTT; CDR3aa: CASSPRTSGGRKFSTDTQYF
v_gene: TRBV5-1; d_gene: .; j_gene: TRBJ2-1; len: 17; abundance: .; CDR3nt: TGCGCCAGCAGCTTGGTTAGGGACTTGACGAGGGGCAATGAGCAGTTCTTC; CDR3aa: CASSLVRDLTRGNEQFF
v_gene: TRBV7-3; d_gene: .; j_gene: TRBJ2-5; len: 17; abundance: .; CDR3nt: TGTGCCAGCAACCCCCTCCCGGAGGGGGGCCCCATGAAGACCCAGTACTTC; CDR3aa: CASNPLPEGGPMKTQYF
v_gene: TRBV11-2; d_gene: .; j_gene: TRBJ2-5; len: 13; abundance: .; CDR3nt: TGTGCCAGCAGCTTAAACCAGCAAGAGACCCAGTACTTC; CDR3aa: CASSLNQQETQYF
v_gene: TRBV6-7; d_gene: TRBD1; j_gene: TRBJ2-5; len: 16; abundance: .; CDR3nt: TGTGCCAGCAGTTACAGGGACAGGCCGTACCAAGAGACCCAGTACTTC; CDR3aa: CASSYRDRPYQETQYF
v_gene: TRBV29-1; d_gene: .; j_gene: TRBJ1-1; len: 12; abundance: .; CDR3nt: TGCAGCGTTGAAGACGATAAGGATGAAGCTTTCTTT; CDR3aa: CSVEDDKDEAFF
v_gene: TRBV5-6; d_gene: .; j_gene: TRBJ1-1; len: 14; abundance: once; CDR3nt: TGTGCCAGCAGCCGACAGTCCGCGAACACTGAAGCTTTCTTT; CDR3aa: CASSRQSANTEAFF
v_gene: TRBV7-2; d_gene: TRBD1; j_gene: TRBJ2-7; len: 14; abundance: .; CDR3nt: TGTGCCAGCAGCTTCCGGGACAGAGGCTACGAGCAGTACTTC; CDR3aa: CASSFRDRGYEQYF
v_gene: TRBV30; d_gene: .; j_gene: TRBJ2-7; len: 13; abundance: .; CDR3nt: TGTGCCTGGAGTCGGGGCCGTTCCTACGAGCAGTACTTC; CDR3aa: CAWSRGRSYEQYF
v_gene: TRBV5-6; d_gene: TRBD1; j_gene: TRBJ1-2; len: 16; abundance: .; CDR3nt: TGTGCCAGCAGCCAAACCGGGACAGGGCATTACTATGGCTACACCTTC; CDR3aa: CASSQTGTGHYYGYTF
v_gene: TRBV6-1; d_gene: TRBD1; j_gene: TRBJ1-6; len: 15; abundance: once; CDR3nt: TGTGCCAGCAGTGGGACAGGTTACTATAATTCACCCCTCCACTTT; CDR3aa: CASSGTGYYNSPLHF
v_gene: TRBV4-1; d_gene: .; j_gene: TRBJ1-2; len: 14; abundance: .; CDR3nt: TGCGCCAGCAGCCAAACCTGGGACGACTATGGCTACACCTTC; CDR3aa: CASSQTWDDYGYTF
v_gene: TRBV18; d_gene: .; j_gene: TRBJ2-7; len: 15; abundance: .; CDR3nt: TGTGCCAGCTCACGAGCTCGGGGCAGCTCCTACGAGCAGTACTTC; CDR3aa: CASSRARGSSYEQYF
v_gene: TRBV5-1; d_gene: TRBD1; j_gene: TRBJ2-7; len: 17; abundance: .; CDR3nt: TGCGCCAGCAGCTCGGGGGACAGGGGGCCCTCCTCCTACGAGCAGTACTTC; CDR3aa: CASSSGDRGPSSYEQYF
v_gene: TRBV7-3; d_gene: TRBD1; j_gene: TRBJ2-1; len: 16; abundance: .; CDR3nt: TGTGCCAGCAGCTTATGGGGGACAGCCTCCCTCAATGAGCAGTTCTTC; CDR3aa: CASSLWGTASLNEQFF